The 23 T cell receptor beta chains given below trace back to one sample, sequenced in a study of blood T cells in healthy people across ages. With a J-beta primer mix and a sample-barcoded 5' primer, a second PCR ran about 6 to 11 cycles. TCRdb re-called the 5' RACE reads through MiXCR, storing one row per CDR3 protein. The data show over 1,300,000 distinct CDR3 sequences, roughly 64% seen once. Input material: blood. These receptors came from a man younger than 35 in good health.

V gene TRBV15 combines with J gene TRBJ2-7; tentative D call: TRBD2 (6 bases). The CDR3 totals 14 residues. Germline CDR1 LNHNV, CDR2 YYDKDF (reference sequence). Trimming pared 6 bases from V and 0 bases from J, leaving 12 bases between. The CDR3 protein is CATRKGGPSYEQYF. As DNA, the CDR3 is TGTGCCACCAGAAAGGGAGGTCCCTCCTACGAGCAGTACTTC.

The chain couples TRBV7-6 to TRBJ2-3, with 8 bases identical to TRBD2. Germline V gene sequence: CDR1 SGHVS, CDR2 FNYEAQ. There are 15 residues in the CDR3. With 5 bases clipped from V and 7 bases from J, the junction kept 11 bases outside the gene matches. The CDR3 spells CASSTDYSGTNTQYF. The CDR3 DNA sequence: TGTGCCAGCAGCACGGACTATAGCGGGACAAATACGCAGTATTTT.

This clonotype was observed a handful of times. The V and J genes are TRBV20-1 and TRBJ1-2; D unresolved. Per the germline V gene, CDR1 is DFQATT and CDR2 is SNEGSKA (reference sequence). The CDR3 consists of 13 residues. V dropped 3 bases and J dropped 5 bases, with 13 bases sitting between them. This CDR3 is CSASARHLYGYTF. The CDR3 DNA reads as TGCAGTGCTAGTGCCCGTCATCTGTATGGCTACACCTTC.

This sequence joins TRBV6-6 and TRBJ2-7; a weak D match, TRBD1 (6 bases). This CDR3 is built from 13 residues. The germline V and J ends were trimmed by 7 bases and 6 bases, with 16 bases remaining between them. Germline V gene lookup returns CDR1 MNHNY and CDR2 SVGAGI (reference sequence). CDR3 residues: CASTPDRMREQYF. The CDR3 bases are TGTGCCAGCACCCCAGACAGGATGCGCGAGCAGTACTTC.

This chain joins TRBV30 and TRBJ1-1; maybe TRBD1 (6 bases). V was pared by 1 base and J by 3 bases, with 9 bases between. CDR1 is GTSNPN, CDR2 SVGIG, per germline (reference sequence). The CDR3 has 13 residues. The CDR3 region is CAWSAHRDTEAFF. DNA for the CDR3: TGTGCCTGGAGTGCTCACAGGGACACTGAAGCTTTCTTT.

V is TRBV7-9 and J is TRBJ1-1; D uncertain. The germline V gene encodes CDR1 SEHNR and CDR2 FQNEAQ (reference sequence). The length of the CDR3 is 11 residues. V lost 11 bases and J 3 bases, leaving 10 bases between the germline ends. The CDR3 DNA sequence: TGTGCCCAAATTGGGGACACTGAAGCTTTCTTT. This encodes CAQIGDTEAFF.

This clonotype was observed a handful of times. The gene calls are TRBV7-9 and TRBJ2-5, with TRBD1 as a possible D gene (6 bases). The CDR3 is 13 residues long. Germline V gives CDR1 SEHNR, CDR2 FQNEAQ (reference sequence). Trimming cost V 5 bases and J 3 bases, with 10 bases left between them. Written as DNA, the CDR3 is TGTGCCAGCAGCCCAAAGGGGGAAGAGACCCAGTACTTC. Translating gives CASSPKGEETQYF.

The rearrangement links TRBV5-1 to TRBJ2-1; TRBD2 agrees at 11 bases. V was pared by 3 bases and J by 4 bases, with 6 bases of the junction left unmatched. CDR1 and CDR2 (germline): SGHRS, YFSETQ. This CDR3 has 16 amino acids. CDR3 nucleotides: TGCGCCAGCAGCTCCGTACTAGCGGGAGTGTACAATGAGCAGTTCTTC. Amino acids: CASSSVLAGVYNEQFF.

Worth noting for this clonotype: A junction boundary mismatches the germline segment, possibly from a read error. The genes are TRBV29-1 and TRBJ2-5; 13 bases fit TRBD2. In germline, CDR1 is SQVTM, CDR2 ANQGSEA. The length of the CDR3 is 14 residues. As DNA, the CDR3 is TGCAGTGTTGAAGGACTAGCGGGAGTCGATGAGCAGTACTTC. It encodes CSVEGLAGVDEQYF.

DNA of the CDR3: TGTGCCAGCAGCTTAGGGGGGGCAGGGACAAGCCTGACAGGGGACTATGGCTACACCTTC. Protein sequence: CASSLGGAGTSLTGDYGYTF. The chain combines TRBV7-2 with TRBJ1-2; TRBD1 aligns across 8 bases. The CDR3 loop spans 20 amino acids. J gave up 3 bases and V 1 base, and 19 bases lay outside the gene matches. Germline-derived CDR1 and CDR2 are SGHTA and FQGNSA.

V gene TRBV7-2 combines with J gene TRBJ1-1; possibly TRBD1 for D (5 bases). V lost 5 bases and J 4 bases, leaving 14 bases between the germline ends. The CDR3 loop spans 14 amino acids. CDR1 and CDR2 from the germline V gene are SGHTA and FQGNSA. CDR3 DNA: TGTGCCAGCAGCGGGTGGGACCCGGGCACTGAAGCTTTCTTT. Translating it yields CASSGWDPGTEAFF.

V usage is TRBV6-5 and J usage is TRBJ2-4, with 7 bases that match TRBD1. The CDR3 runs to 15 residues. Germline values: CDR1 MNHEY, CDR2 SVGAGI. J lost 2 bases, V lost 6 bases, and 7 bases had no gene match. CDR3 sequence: CASRTGTEPKNIQYF. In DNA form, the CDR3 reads TGTGCCAGCAGGACCGGGACAGAGCCCAAAAACATTCAGTACTTC.

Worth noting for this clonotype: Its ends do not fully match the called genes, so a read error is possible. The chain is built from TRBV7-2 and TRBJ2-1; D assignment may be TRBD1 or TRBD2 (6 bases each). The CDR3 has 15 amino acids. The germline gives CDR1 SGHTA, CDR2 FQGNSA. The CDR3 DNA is TGTGCCAGCAGCCCCCCCGGGGGCGCCTACAAGGAGCAGTTCTTC. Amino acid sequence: CASSPPGGAYKEQFF.

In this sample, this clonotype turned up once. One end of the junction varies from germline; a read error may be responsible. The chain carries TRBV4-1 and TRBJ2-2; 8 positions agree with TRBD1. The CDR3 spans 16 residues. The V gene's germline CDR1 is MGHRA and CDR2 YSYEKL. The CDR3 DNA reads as TGCGCCTGCAGCCAAGAGGACAGGGTTTATCCCGGGGAGCTGTTTTTT. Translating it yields CACSQEDRVYPGELFF.

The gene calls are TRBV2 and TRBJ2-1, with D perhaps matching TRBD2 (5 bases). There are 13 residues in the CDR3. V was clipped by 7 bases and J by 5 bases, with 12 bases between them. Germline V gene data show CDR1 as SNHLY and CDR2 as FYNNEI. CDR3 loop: CASKYTRNNEQFF. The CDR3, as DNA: TGTGCCAGCAAATATACTAGAAACAATGAGCAGTTCTTC.

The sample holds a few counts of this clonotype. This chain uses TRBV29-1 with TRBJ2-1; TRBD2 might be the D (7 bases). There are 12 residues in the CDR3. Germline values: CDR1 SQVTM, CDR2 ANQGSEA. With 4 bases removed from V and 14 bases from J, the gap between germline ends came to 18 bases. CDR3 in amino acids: CSVGTGGRSEFF. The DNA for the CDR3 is TGCAGCGTTGGCACGGGGGGCCGTAGTGAGTTCTTC.

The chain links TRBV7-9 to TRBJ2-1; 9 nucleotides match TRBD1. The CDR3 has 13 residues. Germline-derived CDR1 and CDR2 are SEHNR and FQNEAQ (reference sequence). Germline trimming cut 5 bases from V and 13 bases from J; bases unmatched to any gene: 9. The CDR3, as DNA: TGTGCCAGCAGCCCCGCTAGGGGACAGGGACAGTTCTTC. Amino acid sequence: CASSPARGQGQFF.

This chain's CDR3 is CASHRTGGNTEAFF. The CDR3 DNA sequence: TGTGCCAGCCATCGGACAGGGGGCAACACTGAAGCTTTCTTT. V usage is TRBV18 and J usage is TRBJ1-1, with 11 bases that match TRBD1. Germline assignment: CDR1 KGHSH and CDR2 LQKENI. V dropped 8 bases and J dropped 2; count of bases not matched to a gene: 4. There are 14 residues in the CDR3.

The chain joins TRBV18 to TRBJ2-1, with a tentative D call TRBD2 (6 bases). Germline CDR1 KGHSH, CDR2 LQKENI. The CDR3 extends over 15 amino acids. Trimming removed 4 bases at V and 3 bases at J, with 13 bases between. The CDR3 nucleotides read TGTGCCAGCTCACTAGCGGAGGCCTTCTACAATGAGCAGTTCTTC. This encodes CASSLAEAFYNEQFF.

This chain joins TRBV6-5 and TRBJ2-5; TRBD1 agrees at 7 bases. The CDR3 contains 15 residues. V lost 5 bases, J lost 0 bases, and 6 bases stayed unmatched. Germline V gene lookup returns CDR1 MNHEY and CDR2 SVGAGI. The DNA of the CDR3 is TGTGCCAGCAGTGATCATGGACAGGACCAAGAGACCCAGTACTTC. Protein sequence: CASSDHGQDQETQYF.

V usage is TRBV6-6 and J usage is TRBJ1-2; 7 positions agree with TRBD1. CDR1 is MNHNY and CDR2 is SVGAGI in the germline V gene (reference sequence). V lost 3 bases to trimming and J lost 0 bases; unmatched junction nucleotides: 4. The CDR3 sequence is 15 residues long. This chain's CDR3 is CASSYGTAANYGYTF. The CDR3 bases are TGTGCCAGCAGTTATGGGACAGCAGCTAACTATGGCTACACCTTC.

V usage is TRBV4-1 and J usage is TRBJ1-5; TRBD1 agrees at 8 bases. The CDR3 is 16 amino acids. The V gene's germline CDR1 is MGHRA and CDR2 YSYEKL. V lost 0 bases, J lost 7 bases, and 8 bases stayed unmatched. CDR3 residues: CASSQDRGRLGQPQHF. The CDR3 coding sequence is TGCGCCAGCAGCCAAGACAGGGGGCGCTTAGGACAGCCCCAGCATTTT.

The CDR3 DNA sequence: TGCGCCAGCAGCCCCCGGACAGGGGGATCGAACACTGAAGCTTTCTTT. Its translation is CASSPRTGGSNTEAFF. The rearrangement joins TRBV5-1 to TRBJ1-1; TRBD1 matches 10 bases. The germline CDR1 and CDR2 sequences are SGHRS and YFSETQ. The CDR3 spans 16 residues. V shed 4 bases and J 1 base; nucleotides not matched to a gene: 7. Full variable domain (remainder filled in from reference TRBV5-1 and TRBJ1-1): KAGVTQTPRYLIKTRGQQVTLSCSPISGHRSVSWYQQTPGQGLQFLFEYFSETQRNKGNFPGRFSGRQFSNSRSEMNVSTLELGDSALYLCASSPRTGGSNTEAFFGQGTRLTVV.